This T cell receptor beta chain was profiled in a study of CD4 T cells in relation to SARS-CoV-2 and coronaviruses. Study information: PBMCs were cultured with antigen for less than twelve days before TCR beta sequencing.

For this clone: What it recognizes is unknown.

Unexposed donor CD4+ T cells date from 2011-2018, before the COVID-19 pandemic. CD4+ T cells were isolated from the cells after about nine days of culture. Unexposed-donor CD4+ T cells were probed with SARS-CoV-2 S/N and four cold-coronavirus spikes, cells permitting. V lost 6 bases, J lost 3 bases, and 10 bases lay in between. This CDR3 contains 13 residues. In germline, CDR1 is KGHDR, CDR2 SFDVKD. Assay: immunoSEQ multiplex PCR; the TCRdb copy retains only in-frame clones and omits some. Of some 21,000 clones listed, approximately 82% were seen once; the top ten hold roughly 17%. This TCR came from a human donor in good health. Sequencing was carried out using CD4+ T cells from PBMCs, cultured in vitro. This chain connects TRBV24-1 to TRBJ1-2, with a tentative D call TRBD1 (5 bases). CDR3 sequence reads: CATSQGLDYGYTF. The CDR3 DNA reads TGTGCCACCAGTCAGGGTTTGGACTATGGCTACACCTTC.